This T cell receptor (beta chain) was documented in a study of blood T cell repertoires in COVID-19. This clone was recorded only once. The V end lost 5 bases, the J end lost 2 bases, and 13 bases lay between the germline ends. The CDR3 is 14 residues long. Germline assignment: CDR1 SGHRS and CDR2 YFSETQ. Repertoires were generated with immunoSEQ multiplex PCR, while TCRdb's copy carries only in-frame clones and drops some. The repertoire includes around 38,000 clones, about nine tenths of them detected once, and 6.2% sits in the top ten. The chain joins TRBV5-1 to TRBJ1-1; perhaps TRBD1 as D (6 bases). This TCR was sampled from a human donor in a cohort sampled during active COVID-19. Sequenced sample: peripheral blood. In DNA, the CDR3 is TGCGCCAGCAGGAAGACAGGCCCAAACACTGAAGCTTTCTTT. It codes for CASRKTGPNTEAFF.